Only a few counts were recorded for the clone carrying this T cell receptor beta chain. The target antigen is unknown. Germline assignment: CDR1 MNHEY and CDR2 SVGEGT. V trimming: 0 bases; J trimming: 4 bases; junction bases outside the gene matches: 8. The CDR3 length is 17 residues. The record originates from a study of T-cell memory formation after mild COVID-19. Background on the study: Largely, the TCR clusters proved donor specific.

Study-wide results and limits: Shrinking CD4+ clones resided mostly in CM and EM, and CD8+ ones in EMRA. Balance between CD4 and CD8 was seen in clones contracting day 15 to 85, and a CD4+ lean was seen in later expanders.

One entry per CDR3 protein, called by TCRdb with MiXCR from the 5' RACE reads. Altogether 200,000 to 300,000 distinct CDR3 sequences are present, over 15% being singletons, with the ten largest covering 22%. This receptor was taken from a man younger than 35 who had mild COVID-19 (a few samples of this study predate the infection). Cell type and time point are not known. The sample was PBMCs or a T cell subset sorted from them (not recorded which). The V call is TRBV6-2 or TRBV6-3, the J call TRBJ2-1; 8 bases map to TRBD1. The CDR3 reads CASSYSRTGPLYNEQFF. In nucleotides, the CDR3 is TGTGCCAGCAGTTACTCGAGGACAGGGCCCCTGTACAATGAGCAGTTCTTC.